Listed here are 14 T cell receptor beta chains from one sample, sequenced in a study of T cell responses to AZD1222 COVID-19 vaccine. Data came from immunoSEQ multiplex PCR; TCRdb stores just in-frame clones and leaves some out. The data contain around 160,000 clones, approximately 94% of them seen just once; the ten biggest clones take up roughly 2%. This specimen was peripheral blood, taken on day 0 of AZD1222 vaccination. All receptors derive from an adult in good health.

The CDR3 DNA is TGCGCCAGCAGTGAAAGGGGCGGTGGAGGGAGCAATCAGCCCCAGCATTTT. It yields the protein CASSERGGGGSNQPQHF. V is TRBV10-1 and J is TRBJ1-5; D is perhaps TRBD1 (5 bases). The germline V and J ends were trimmed by 3 bases and 1 base, with 16 bases remaining between them. The germline V gene has CDR1 WNHNN and CDR2 SYGVQD (reference sequence). CDR3 length: 17 residues.

Here the CDR3 reads CASSSGLELAGERFF. In nucleotides, the CDR3 is TGTGCCAGCAGCTCCGGTCTCGAGCTAGCGGGAGAGAGGTTCTTC. V usage is TRBV5-4 and J usage is TRBJ2-1; 10 bases align to TRBD2. After removal of 3 bases from V and 15 bases from J, the junction contained 15 bases not matched to a gene. Germline CDR1 is SGHNT and CDR2 is YYREEE (reference sequence). The CDR3 runs to 15 residues.

This chain links TRBV5-1 with TRBJ2-5; the match to TRBD1 covers 9 bases. Trimming removed 5 bases from V and 4 bases from J; junction bases left unmatched: 6. Per the germline V gene, CDR1 is SGHRS and CDR2 is YFSETQ. This CDR3 contains 14 residues. The CDR3 sequence: CASREQGAAETQYF. The CDR3 bases are TGCGCCAGCAGGGAACAGGGGGCCGCAGAGACCCAGTACTTC.

This clone was seen a single time. This chain joins TRBV2 and TRBJ2-4; 7 positions agree with TRBD1. This CDR3 contains 12 residues. Germline assignment: CDR1 SNHLY and CDR2 FYNNEI. Unmatched junction bases numbered 1, after V lost 7 bases and J lost 4 bases. The CDR3 region has the DNA TGTGCCAGCAAGGGACAGAAAAACATTCAGTACTTC. It specifies CASKGQKNIQYF.

The chain uses TRBV6-5 and TRBJ2-1; a possible D gene is TRBD2 (5 bases). The germline V gene encodes CDR1 MNHEY and CDR2 SVGAGI. V lost 6 bases and J 9 bases, leaving 12 bases between the germline ends. This CDR3 is built from 12 residues. The CDR3 DNA follows: TGTGCCAGCAGGGATAGCGTGGGTGAGCAGTTCTTC. Translating gives CASRDSVGEQFF.

J is TRBJ1-4 and V is TRBV4-2, with D uncertain. This CDR3 has 16 residues. V lost 1 base and J lost 0, with 9 bases in between. CDR1 and CDR2 (germline): LGHNA, YNFKEQ. CDR3: CASSQAGTATNEKLFF. The CDR3 DNA follows: TGTGCCAGCAGCCAAGCGGGTACTGCAACTAATGAAAAACTGTTTTTT.

The chain links TRBV7-3 to TRBJ2-2; 11 nucleotides line up with TRBD2. The germline gives CDR1 SGHTA, CDR2 FQGTGA. The CDR3 runs to 20 residues. Trimming at V came to 1 base and at J to 2 bases, leaving 12 bases not matched to a gene. CDR3 DNA sequence: TGTGCCAGCAGCTTAAGTCTAGCGGGAGGCCAACCCTTAAACACCGGGGAGCTGTTTTTT. Translation: CASSLSLAGGQPLNTGELFF.

This chain uses TRBV5-1 with TRBJ2-1, with unresolved D. Per germline, CDR1 SGHRS and CDR2 YFSETQ. This CDR3 is built from 16 residues. The germline V and J ends were trimmed by 0 bases and 0 bases, with 10 bases remaining between them. CDR3 nucleotide sequence: TGCGCCAGCAGCTTGGATATTACGAGCTCCTACAATGAGCAGTTCTTC. Its protein is CASSLDITSSYNEQFF.

The chain joins TRBV7-2 to TRBJ1-1, with a weak D call TRBD1 (5 bases). V lost 0 bases, J lost 4 bases, and 15 bases lay in between. The CDR3 is 16 residues long. The germline V gene encodes CDR1 SGHTA and CDR2 FQGNSA. The chain's CDR3 is CASSLALRGGVTEAFF. In DNA, the CDR3 is TGTGCCAGCAGCTTAGCCCTACGTGGGGGGGTCACTGAAGCTTTCTTT.

The J gene is TRBJ2-3, the V gene TRBV11-2; TRBD1 agrees at 9 bases. Germline CDR1 and CDR2: SGHAT and FQNNGV. V gave up 5 bases and J gave up 2 bases; unmatched junction bases: 8. CDR3 size: 16 residues. CDR3 sequence (DNA): TGTGCCAGCAGCCCACGGACAGGGGCGACCACAGATACGCAGTATTTT. It is translated as CASSPRTGATTDTQYF.

This chain connects TRBV7-9 to TRBJ2-7; the D gene is possibly TRBD2 (6 bases). CDR1 and CDR2 (germline): SEHNR, FQNEAQ (reference sequence). The CDR3 runs to 15 residues. The V and J ends lost 1 base and 3 bases respectively, with 13 bases between them. CDR3 in amino acids: CASSLVGGLDYEQYF. CDR3 nucleotide sequence: TGTGCCAGCAGCTTAGTGGGGGGTTTGGACTACGAGCAGTACTTC. Full variable domain (missing parts from reference TRBV7-9 and TRBJ2-7): DTGVSQNPRHKITKRGQNVTFRCDPISEHNRLYWYRQTLGQGPEFLTYFQNEAQLEKSRLLSDRFSAERPKGSFSTLEIQRTEQGDSAMYLCASSLVGGLDYEQYFGPGTRLTVT.

The table lists this clone with a count of one. The rearrangement links TRBV7-2 to TRBJ1-3; D may be TRBD1 (5 bases). Deletions cut 3 bases from V and 0 bases from J, with 9 bases between. The CDR3 runs to 15 residues. Looked up from germline, CDR1 is SGHTA and CDR2 is FQGNSA. The CDR3 sequence: CASSLDKSSGNTIYF. CDR3 bases: TGTGCCAGCAGCTTGGACAAGAGCTCTGGAAACACCATATATTTT.

On this clone itself: The junction does not match germline at one end; this may be a read error. The chain couples TRBV12-3 or TRBV12-4 to TRBJ1-2; 7 bases match TRBD1. The CDR3 extends over 11 amino acids. This CDR3 reads CASSATGRGAF. The CDR3 DNA is TGTGCCAGCAGTGCGACAGGGCGCGGGGCCTTC.

The chain links TRBV10-1 to TRBJ2-7, with D unclear. The CDR3 is 13 amino acids. In germline, CDR1 is WNHNN, CDR2 SYGVQD (reference sequence). V dropped 2 bases and J dropped 7 bases, with 12 bases sitting between them. CDR3 in DNA: TGCGCCAGCAGTGAGACAACCGACGGGGAGCAGTACTTC. The encoded protein is CASSETTDGEQYF.